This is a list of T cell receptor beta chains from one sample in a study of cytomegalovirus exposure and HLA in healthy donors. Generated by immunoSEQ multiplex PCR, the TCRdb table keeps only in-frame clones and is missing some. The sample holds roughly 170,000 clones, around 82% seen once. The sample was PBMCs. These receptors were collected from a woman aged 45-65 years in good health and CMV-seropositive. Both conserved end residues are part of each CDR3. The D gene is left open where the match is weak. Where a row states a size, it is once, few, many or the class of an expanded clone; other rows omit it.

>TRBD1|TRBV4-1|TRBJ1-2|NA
CASSRGFSQGVGGYTF
TGCGCCAGCAGCCGAGGGTTCTCACAGGGGGTAGGTGGCTACACCTTC
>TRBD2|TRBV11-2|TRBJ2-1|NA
CASSPRLAASSYNEQFF
TGTGCCAGCAGCCCCCGACTAGCGGCAAGCTCCTACAATGAGCAGTTCTTC
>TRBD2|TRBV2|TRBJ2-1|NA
CASSPGTRGYNEQFF
TGTGCCAGCAGCCCCGGGACTAGAGGTTACAATGAGCAGTTCTTC
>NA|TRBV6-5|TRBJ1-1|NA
CASSYRGLAHTEAFF
TGTGCCAGCAGTTACAGGGGCCTTGCCCACACTGAAGCTTTCTTT
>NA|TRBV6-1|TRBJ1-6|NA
CASTEGRFGPLHF
TGTGCCAGCACGGAGGGCCGGTTTGGGCCCCTCCACTTT
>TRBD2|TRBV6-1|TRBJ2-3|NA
CASSDRLAGVTDTQYF
TGTGCCAGCAGTGATCGACTAGCGGGGGTCACAGATACGCAGTATTTT
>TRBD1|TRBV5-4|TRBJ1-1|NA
CASSYRTGPNTEAFF
TGTGCCAGCAGCTACCGGACAGGGCCGAACACTGAAGCTTTCTTT
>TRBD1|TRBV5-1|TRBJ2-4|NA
CASSPGQGDNIQYF
TGCGCCAGCAGCCCCGGACAGGGGGACAACATTCAGTACTTC
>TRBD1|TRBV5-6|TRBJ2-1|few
CASSATGANEQFF
TGTGCCAGCAGCGCCACAGGGGCCAATGAGCAGTTCTTC
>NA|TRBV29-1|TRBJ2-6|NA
CSWAMDSGANVLTF
TGCAGCTGGGCGATGGACTCTGGGGCCAACGTCCTGACTTTC
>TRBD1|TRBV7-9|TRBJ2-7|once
CASSLNRGLRYEQYF
TGTGCCAGCAGCTTAAACAGGGGGCTTAGGTACGAGCAGTACTTC
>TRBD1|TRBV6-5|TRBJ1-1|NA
CASSYRGGTEAFF
TGTGCCAGCTCATACAGGGGTGGCACTGAAGCTTTCTTT
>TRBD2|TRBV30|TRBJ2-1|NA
CAWSGGGGLNEQFF
TGTGCCTGGAGCGGCGGGGGGGGACTGAATGAGCAGTTCTTC
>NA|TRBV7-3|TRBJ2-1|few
CASSLNPQGNEQFF
TGTGCCAGCAGCTTGAACCCACAGGGTAATGAGCAGTTCTTC
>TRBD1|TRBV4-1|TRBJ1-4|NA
CASSQDTGGNEKLFF
TGCGCCAGCAGCCAAGATACAGGGGGAAACGAAAAACTGTTTTTT
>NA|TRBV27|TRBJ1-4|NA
CASSLGRVGEKLFF
TGTGCCAGCAGTTTAGGCAGGGTCGGAGAAAAACTGTTTTTT
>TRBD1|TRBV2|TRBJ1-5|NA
CASRLGTGAQHF
TGTGCCAGCAGGCTAGGGACAGGGGCCCAGCATTTT
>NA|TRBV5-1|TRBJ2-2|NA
CASRLQGEGTGELFF
TGCGCCAGCAGGTTACAGGGAGAGGGGACCGGGGAGCTGTTTTTT
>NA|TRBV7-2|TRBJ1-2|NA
CASSQTAGTGYTF
TGTGCCAGCAGCCAGACGGCAGGGACAGGCTACACCTTC
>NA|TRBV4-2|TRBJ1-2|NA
CAGSQLTEDGYTF
TGTGCCGGCAGCCAATTGACAGAAGATGGCTACACCTTC
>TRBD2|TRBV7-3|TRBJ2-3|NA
CASSHGGGGTDTQYF
TGTGCCAGCAGCCACGGCGGGGGGGGCACAGATACGCAGTATTTT
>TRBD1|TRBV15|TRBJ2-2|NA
CATSRLPGTGSTGELFF
TGTGCCACCAGCAGACTCCCCGGGACAGGGTCTACCGGGGAGCTGTTTTTT